The 22 T cell receptor beta chains listed next were all sequenced from one sample in a study of T cell responses to AZD1222 COVID-19 vaccine. TCRdb keeps only in-frame clones here, not all; method: immunoSEQ multiplex PCR. The sample has about 25,000 clones; around 87% are singletons. The sample consisted of peripheral blood, taken 28 days after the second AZD1222 dose. The source is an adult who received the AZD1222 COVID-19 vaccine.

The J gene is TRBJ2-2, the V gene TRBV5-1, with 12 bases fitting TRBD2. V lost 4 bases to trimming and J lost 2 bases; unmatched junction nucleotides: 9. The CDR3 contains 18 residues. CDR1 SGHRS and CDR2 YFSETQ come from the germline V gene. The CDR3 here is CASSPLLAGGSNTGELFF. CDR3 bases: TGCGCCAGCAGCCCTCTACTAGCGGGGGGCTCAAACACCGGGGAGCTGTTTTTT.

This clone was seen a few times. The chain couples TRBV15 to TRBJ1-3, with D unclear. Germline CDR1 and CDR2: LNHNV and YYDKDF (reference sequence). Trimming left V 2 bases short and J 0 bases short, with 11 bases between. This CDR3 has 16 residues. CDR3 loop: CATSRLDTYSGNTIYF. The CDR3 DNA follows: TGTGCCACCAGCAGACTAGACACTTACTCTGGAAACACCATATATTTT. The whole variable domain, filled in from reference TRBV15 and TRBJ1-3, reads DAMVIQNPRYQVTQFGKPVTLSCSQTLNHNVMYWYQQKSSQAPKLLFHYYDKDFNNEADTPDNFQSRRPNTSFCFLDIRSPGLGDTAMYLCATSRLDTYSGNTIYFGEGSWLTVV.

This rearrangement joins TRBV7-2 to TRBJ2-6, with D tentatively TRBD1 (6 bases). This CDR3 spans 14 amino acids. Germline CDR1 SGHTA, CDR2 FQGNSA. V lost 9 bases and J lost 2, with 11 bases in between. The CDR3 protein is CASEWGPGANVLTF. The CDR3 coding sequence is TGTGCCAGTGAATGGGGGCCTGGGGCCAACGTCCTGACTTTC.

The V and J genes are TRBV25-1 and TRBJ1-5, with 10 bases matching TRBD1. This CDR3 has 16 amino acids. Trimming cost V 3 bases and J 2 bases; bases outside gene matches: 4. CDR1 is MGHDK and CDR2 is SYGVNS in the germline V gene. The CDR3 nucleotides read TGTGCCAGCAGTGAGTTAGGGACAGGGGGCAATCAGCCCCAGCATTTT. Protein sequence: CASSELGTGGNQPQHF.

The rearrangement uses TRBV27 and TRBJ2-7; 10 bases are a match to TRBD1. The CDR3 has 18 amino acids. Unmatched junction bases numbered 12, after V lost 2 bases and J lost 2 bases. Germline V CDR1 and CDR2: MNHEY, SMNVEV (reference sequence). CDR3 region: CASSLEPPSGTGAYEQYF. The CDR3 DNA reads as TGTGCCAGCAGTTTAGAGCCCCCCTCTGGGACAGGGGCCTACGAGCAGTACTTC.

This chain connects TRBV27 to TRBJ2-5; no reliable D call. CDR3 length: 12 residues. Germline V CDR1 and CDR2: MNHEY, SMNVEV (reference sequence). The ends were cut back, 2 bases at V and 0 bases at J, with 1 base in the middle. CDR3 sequence (DNA): TGTGCCAGCAGTTTAAACCAAGAGACCCAGTACTTC. Residues: CASSLNQETQYF.

This chain connects TRBV4-2 to TRBJ2-3, with unresolved D. CDR1 and CDR2 from the germline V gene are LGHNA and YNFKEQ. This CDR3 region has 13 residues. The germline V and J ends were trimmed by 0 bases and 5 bases, with 6 bases remaining between them. The CDR3 DNA reads TGTGCCAGCAGCCAAGATAATCGAGATACGCAGTATTTT. Protein: CASSQDNRDTQYF.

This sequence joins TRBV7-2 and TRBJ1-6, with D perhaps matching TRBD1 (6 bases). Trimming left V 5 bases short and J 13 bases short, with 15 bases between. The germline CDR1 and CDR2 sequences are SGHTA and FQGNSA. There are 13 residues in the CDR3. As DNA, the CDR3 is TGTGCCAGCAGCGCAGACCAGGGGAACCCCCTCCACTTT. This sequence encodes CASSADQGNPLHF.

The V call is TRBV7-2, the J call TRBJ2-5; D might be TRBD1 (5 bases). The CDR3 is made up of 14 amino acids. Germline V gene lookup returns CDR1 SGHTA and CDR2 FQGNSA. V was cut by 2 bases and J by 4 bases, with 11 bases left in between. This CDR3 is CASSLRRGGETQYF. CDR3 coding DNA: TGTGCCAGCAGCTTAAGAAGGGGCGGAGAGACCCAGTACTTC.

The V gene is TRBV18, the J gene TRBJ1-4; no definite D call. The CDR3 extends over 15 amino acids. V was trimmed by 2 bases and J by 5 bases, leaving 12 bases between them. Germline-derived CDR1 and CDR2 are KGHSH and LQKENI. This CDR3 reads CASSPSSGPNEKLFF. CDR3 DNA: TGTGCCAGCTCACCATCATCGGGCCCGAATGAAAAACTGTTTTTT.

This clone was seen just once. The V and J genes are TRBV27 and TRBJ2-1; 7 nucleotides line up with TRBD2. Trimming cost V 2 bases and J 4 bases; bases outside gene matches: 17. Germline V lookup: CDR1 MNHEY, CDR2 SMNVEV (reference sequence). This CDR3 contains 19 residues. The CDR3 nucleotides read TGTGCCAGCAGTTTAAATCGCAAGGCACTAGCGAGAAATTACAATGAGCAGTTCTTC. Protein: CASSLNRKALARNYNEQFF.

V usage is TRBV19 and J usage is TRBJ2-7, with TRBD2 matching 11 bases. CDR1 and CDR2 from the germline V gene are LNHDA and SQIVND (reference sequence). The V gene end was trimmed by 6 bases and the J gene end by 1 base; junction bases not matched to a gene: 2. The CDR3 consists of 14 residues. The chain's CDR3 is CASRTSGVSYEQYF. The CDR3 nucleotides are TGTGCCAGTAGGACTAGCGGGGTTTCCTACGAGCAGTACTTC.

This chain connects TRBV6-5 to TRBJ2-2, with D perhaps given as TRBD1 or TRBD2 (5 bases each). The germline V gene encodes CDR1 MNHEY and CDR2 SVGAGI. V dropped 2 bases and J dropped 1 base, with 5 bases sitting between them. This CDR3 is 14 amino acids long. The CDR3 protein is CASSYGGNTGELFF. DNA of the CDR3: TGTGCCAGCAGTTACGGGGGGAACACCGGGGAGCTGTTTTTT.

This clone was seen just once. This rearrangement joins TRBV5-1 to TRBJ2-1; 7 bases are shared with TRBD1. The CDR3 contains 15 residues. Germline V gives CDR1 SGHRS, CDR2 YFSETQ. J was trimmed by 0 bases and V by 2 bases; bases with no gene match: 2. The chain's CDR3 is CASSFGQDSYNEQFF. CDR3 DNA sequence: TGCGCCAGCAGCTTTGGACAGGACTCCTACAATGAGCAGTTCTTC.

The chain recombines TRBV25-1 with TRBJ1-6; TRBD1 agrees at 8 bases. V shed 7 bases and J 7 bases; nucleotides not matched to a gene: 12. Germline V gene data show CDR1 as MGHDK and CDR2 as SYGVNS. There are 16 residues in the CDR3. The CDR3 region has the DNA TGTGCCAGCACCGACCCCCGGACAGGGTGGAATTCACCCCTCCACTTT. Amino acids: CASTDPRTGWNSPLHF.

V is TRBV7-3 and J is TRBJ2-3; 13 bases fit TRBD2. The V and J ends lost 4 bases and 3 bases, in that order; junction bases with no gene match: 4. The CDR3 has 16 residues. Per the germline V gene, CDR1 is SGHTA and CDR2 is FQGTGA. CDR3 in DNA: TGTGCCAGCAGCTCTGGGACTAGCGGGAAAACAGATACGCAGTATTTT. As protein: CASSSGTSGKTDTQYF.

The chain employs TRBV19 and TRBJ1-4; D gene ambiguous. The CDR3 covers 12 residues. The ends were cut back, 3 bases at V and 9 bases at J, with 8 bases in the middle. The germline gives CDR1 LNHDA, CDR2 SQIVND (reference sequence). The CDR3 loop reads CASSIQGQKLFF. CDR3 DNA sequence: TGTGCCAGTAGTATCCAAGGGCAAAAACTGTTTTTT.

The V gene is TRBV21-1, the J gene TRBJ2-7. TRBV21-1 is noted as a pseudogene. CDR3 length: 10 amino acids. The CDR3 DNA sequence: TGTGCCAGCAGCAAAAACGAGCAGTACTTC. Amino acids: CASSKNEQYF.

This rearrangement joins TRBV4-2 to TRBJ2-2; TRBD1 might be the D (7 bases). V lost 8 bases and J 6 bases, leaving 16 bases between the germline ends. CDR1 and CDR2 from the germline V gene are LGHNA and YNFKEQ. CDR3 length: 14 residues. CDR3 sequence reads: CASSRRGQSGELFF. CDR3 DNA: TGTGCCAGCTCCCGGAGGGGGCAGTCCGGGGAGCTGTTTTTT.

The rearrangement uses TRBV5-4 and TRBJ1-1, with a possible D match to TRBD1 (5 bases). V lost 4 bases and J lost 7, with 20 bases in between. Per germline, CDR1 SGHNT and CDR2 YYREEE (reference sequence). This CDR3 region has 15 residues. CDR3 coding DNA: TGTGCCAGCAGCCCAACTTGGGGACGGATTAATGAAGCTTTCTTT. As protein: CASSPTWGRINEAFF.

The rearrangement uses TRBV9 and TRBJ2-1, with TRBD1 as a possible D gene (5 bases). Germline assignment: CDR1 SGDLS and CDR2 YYNGEE. Deletions cut 2 bases from V and 8 bases from J, with 11 bases between. The CDR3 contains 13 residues. The CDR3 sequence is CASSVRGVDEQFF. CDR3 DNA: TGTGCCAGCAGCGTTAGGGGCGTGGATGAGCAGTTCTTC.

The chain is built from TRBV19 and TRBJ1-1, with D maybe TRBD1 (5 bases). Germline-derived CDR1 and CDR2 are LNHDA and SQIVND (reference sequence). The V end was cut by 5 bases, the J end by 3 bases, with 10 bases between. The CDR3 sequence is 13 residues long. The CDR3 nucleotides are TGTGCCAGTAGTTCGACAGCAGACACTGAAGCTTTCTTT. As protein: CASSSTADTEAFF. The whole variable domain, remainder taken from reference TRBV19 and TRBJ1-1, is DGGITQSPKYLFRKEGQNVTLSCEQNLNHDAMYWYRQDPGQGLRLIYYSQIVNDFQKGDIAEGYSVSREKKESFPLTVTSAQKNPTAFYLCASSSTADTEAFFGQGTRLTVV.